This T cell receptor (beta chain) was recovered during a study of cytomegalovirus exposure and HLA in healthy donors. 13 Jbeta primers and 60 Vbeta primers were used for the PCR. Profiled with immunoSEQ multiplex PCR; TCRdb holds only in-frame clones, not every one. In total, the table holds 150,000 or so clones. V lost 6 bases to trimming and J lost 0 bases; unmatched junction nucleotides: 5. This CDR3 is 16 amino acids long. Germline-derived CDR1 and CDR2 are MNHEY and SMNVEV (reference sequence). The receptor's source is a woman between 50 and 59 years old in good health and CMV-seronegative. This chain joins TRBV27 and TRBJ2-3, with TRBD2 identical over 11 bases. Sequencing was carried out using PBMCs. The CDR3 sequence: CASRPRLAGSTDTQYF. CDR3 in DNA: TGTGCCAGCAGGCCCAGACTAGCGGGGAGCACAGATACGCAGTATTTT.